These 22 T cell receptor beta chains originate from one sample sequenced in a study of shared clonotypes between healthy human individuals. The data were produced by immunoSEQ multiplex PCR, yet TCRdb's version contains in-frame clones alone and is incomplete. Among roughly 640,000 clones, roughly 70% were seen once, and the ten largest hold around 1.6%. Sequences were obtained from memory CD4+ T cells sorted from blood. Subset reported: CD45RA-negative fraction. Receptor source: a woman under 40 in good health.

The DNA of the CDR3 is TGTGCCAGCAGTACACCGTCCCCGGGCCCCTACGAGCAGTACTTC. This gives the protein CASSTPSPGPYEQYF. The V gene is TRBV28, the J gene TRBJ2-7; no firm D call. The ends were cut back, 5 bases at V and 2 bases at J, with 16 bases in the middle. The CDR3 sequence is 15 residues long. Germline CDR1 and CDR2: MDHEN and SYDVKM.

The chain has TRBV5-1 and TRBJ1-1; D remains unclear. Germline CDR1 reads SGHRS; CDR2 reads YFSETQ. Deletions cut 7 bases from V and 1 base from J, with 14 bases between. The CDR3 sequence is 14 residues long. The CDR3 loop is CASRQEGTNTEAFF. As DNA, the CDR3 is TGCGCCAGCCGGCAGGAGGGTACGAACACTGAAGCTTTCTTT.

The V and J genes are TRBV4-2 and TRBJ2-7; D possibly matches TRBD1 or TRBD2 (5 bases each). CDR3 length: 15 amino acids. The germline V gene has CDR1 LGHNA and CDR2 YNFKEQ. V shed 3 bases and J shed 2 bases, with 14 bases lying between them. CDR3 sequence: CASSQHPGRTYEQYF. Written as DNA, the CDR3 is TGTGCCAGCAGCCAGCACCCGGGACGGACCTACGAGCAGTACTTC.

V usage is TRBV5-1 and J usage is TRBJ1-4; 7 bases fit TRBD1. The CDR3 consists of 14 residues. Trimming removed 4 bases from V and 5 bases from J; junction bases left unmatched: 5. Germline values: CDR1 SGHRS, CDR2 YFSETQ. The CDR3 spells CASSPGGQNEKLFF. The CDR3 coding sequence is TGCGCCAGCAGCCCGGGGGGACAGAATGAAAAACTGTTTTTT.

V gene TRBV5-1 combines with J gene TRBJ2-2; 10 bases are a match to TRBD1. Trimming at V came to 4 bases and at J to 6 bases, leaving 6 bases not matched to a gene. Germline V gives CDR1 SGHRS, CDR2 YFSETQ. This CDR3 contains 15 residues. The CDR3 DNA reads TGCGCCAGCAGCCCCGGGACAGGGGTTTCCGGGGAGCTGTTTTTT. Translated, it gives CASSPGTGVSGELFF.

CDR3 sequence: CAISEKRSGRVNTEAFF. DNA of the CDR3: TGTGCCATCAGTGAGAAGAGAAGTGGGAGGGTGAACACTGAAGCTTTCTTT. This sequence joins TRBV10-3 and TRBJ1-1, with no clear D. Trimming took off 2 bases at V and 0 bases at J, with 16 bases between the two ends. In germline, CDR1 is ENHRY, CDR2 SYGVKD. This CDR3 has 17 residues.

The V gene is TRBV6-6, the J gene TRBJ2-7, with D perhaps given as TRBD1 or TRBD2 (5 bases each). Trimming took 6 bases from V and 0 from J, leaving 12 bases between them. There are 14 residues in the CDR3. Per the germline V gene, CDR1 is MNHNY and CDR2 is SVGAGI (reference sequence). The CDR3 region has the DNA TGTGCCAGCAGAGTCCCAGGGAGCTCCTACGAGCAGTACTTC. Its translation is CASRVPGSSYEQYF.

This clone was seen just once. V gene TRBV5-1 combines with J gene TRBJ2-3; TRBD1 agrees at 7 bases. The V gene's germline CDR1 is SGHRS and CDR2 YFSETQ. The CDR3 sequence is 14 residues long. V dropped 3 bases and J dropped 7; count of bases not matched to a gene: 8. Written as DNA, the CDR3 is TGCGCCAGCAGCTCCGTACAGGGGAGAAATACGCAGTATTTT. Translated: CASSSVQGRNTQYF.

The chain uses TRBV21-1 and TRBJ2-3; TRBD1, the table's D call, was not compared with the DNA. TRBV21-1 is flagged as a pseudogene. The CDR3 is made up of 16 amino acids. The CDR3 is CASSMWTVTSTDTQYF. CDR3 DNA sequence: TGTGCCAGCAGCATGTGGACAGTAACTAGCACAGATACGCAGTATTTT.

This chain links TRBV14 with TRBJ1-1, with unresolved D. The CDR3 has 15 residues. From germline, CDR1 is SGHDN and CDR2 FVKESK. Trimming took off 1 base at V and 1 base at J, with 10 bases between the two ends. In DNA, the CDR3 is TGTGCCAGCAGCCAAGGAACGGGTTGGAACACTGAAGCTTTCTTT. It encodes CASSQGTGWNTEAFF.

The chain carries TRBV5-6 and TRBJ1-4, with TRBD1 matching 7 bases. The CDR3 covers 13 residues. Germline assignment: CDR1 SGHDT and CDR2 YYEEEE. The trim removed 3 bases at V and 8 bases at J, leaving 4 bases unmatched. CDR3 coding DNA: TGTGCCAGCAGCTCACAGGGGAGGGAAAAACTGTTTTTT. Translated, it gives CASSSQGREKLFF.

This clone was observed a few times. This chain links TRBV5-5 with TRBJ2-1; TRBD2 matches 7 bases. From germline, CDR1 is SGHKS and CDR2 YYEKEE (reference sequence). Trimming cost V 3 bases and J 7 bases; bases outside gene matches: 7. The CDR3 has 14 amino acids. CDR3 DNA: TGTGCCAGCAGCTGGACTAGTACGGGAAATGAGCAGTTCTTC. Translated, it gives CASSWTSTGNEQFF.

As DNA, the CDR3 is TGCGCCAGCACCTTGCCCCTTGACAATCAGCCCCAGCATTTT. Residues: CASTLPLDNQPQHF. This chain uses TRBV10-2 with TRBJ1-5, with D unresolved. Trimming shortened V by 7 bases and J by 3 bases, and 13 bases separated the two germline ends. From germline, CDR1 is WSHSY and CDR2 SAAADI. This CDR3 has 14 residues.

The V gene is TRBV15, the J gene TRBJ2-7; possible D gene TRBD2, 5 bases. V was trimmed by 4 bases and J by 2 bases, leaving 12 bases between them. The CDR3 totals 14 residues. Germline-derived CDR1 and CDR2 are LNHNV and YYDKDF (reference sequence). CDR3 loop: CATSNAGVPYEQYF. The CDR3 DNA follows: TGTGCCACCAGCAACGCCGGGGTTCCCTACGAGCAGTACTTC.

This rearrangement joins TRBV6-1 to TRBJ2-7; 7 positions agree with TRBD1. Trimming at V came to 6 bases and at J to 6 bases, leaving 8 bases not matched to a gene. The CDR3 has 13 residues. The germline CDR1 and CDR2 sequences are MNHNS and SASEGT. The CDR3 loop reads CASSLTGFSEQYF. The CDR3 DNA reads as TGTGCCAGCAGCTTGACAGGGTTCAGCGAGCAGTACTTC.

J is TRBJ2-7 and V is TRBV5-5; 14 bases are shared with TRBD2. The CDR3 is 16 residues long. Germline loops: CDR1 SGHKS, CDR2 YYEKEE (reference sequence). V dropped 4 bases and J dropped 4; count of bases not matched to a gene: 7. The CDR3, as DNA: TGTGCCAGCAGCGGAGGGACTAGCGGGAGTCGATACGAGCAGTACTTC. This encodes CASSGGTSGSRYEQYF.

This chain uses TRBV25-1 with TRBJ2-7; 9 bases align to TRBD1. The germline CDR1 and CDR2 sequences are MGHDK and SYGVNS. V shed 3 bases and J 1 base; nucleotides not matched to a gene: 7. The CDR3 contains 16 residues. The CDR3 is CASSELRTGVSYEQYF. The DNA for the CDR3 is TGTGCCAGCAGTGAGCTCAGGACAGGGGTTTCCTACGAGCAGTACTTC.

The V and J genes are TRBV27 and TRBJ2-7; 8 positions agree with TRBD2. From germline, CDR1 is MNHEY and CDR2 SMNVEV (reference sequence). The CDR3 spans 15 residues. V was clipped by 3 bases and J by 7 bases; unmatched bases: 11. Here the CDR3 reads CASSFGSGTPREQYF. The CDR3, as DNA: TGTGCCAGCAGTTTCGGTAGCGGGACCCCGAGGGAGCAGTACTTC.

Here the CDR3 reads CASSGRTLTYNEQFF. CDR3 nucleotides: TGTGCCAGCAGCGGGAGAACTCTTACCTACAATGAGCAGTTCTTC. The chain combines TRBV19 with TRBJ2-1, with TRBD2 matching 8 bases. The CDR3 totals 15 residues. Losses at the gene ends were 9 bases for V and 2 bases for J; bases not matched to a gene: 9. The germline V gene encodes CDR1 LNHDA and CDR2 SQIVND (reference sequence).

This clone was seen a handful of times. The CDR3 nucleotides are TGTGCCAGCAGCTTCGGACAGGGGTATATCGAGCAGTACTTC. Translation gives CASSFGQGYIEQYF. The rearrangement uses TRBV11-1 and TRBJ2-7, with TRBD1 matching over 9 bases. Germline V lookup: CDR1 SGHAT, CDR2 FQDESV (reference sequence). Losses at the gene ends were 3 bases for V and 6 bases for J; bases not matched to a gene: 6. The CDR3 has 14 residues.

This clone was seen once. This sequence joins TRBV5-1 and TRBJ2-5; TRBD2 aligns across 7 bases. This CDR3 is 12 amino acids long. J gave up 4 bases and V 3 bases, and 0 bases lay outside the gene matches. Germline CDR1 is SGHRS and CDR2 is YFSETQ. The CDR3 here is CASSWGGETQYF. DNA for the CDR3: TGCGCCAGCAGCTGGGGGGGAGAGACCCAGTACTTC.

The CDR3 bases are TGTGCCAGCAGCTTAGTGGGCGGGAGGCCAGTCAATGAGCAGTTCTTC. Translation: CASSLVGGRPVNEQFF. The V call is TRBV13, the J call TRBJ2-1; 8 nucleotides agree with TRBD2. Germline-derived CDR1 and CDR2 are PRHDT and FYEKMQ (reference sequence). Germline trimming cut 1 base from V and 6 bases from J; bases unmatched to any gene: 8. The CDR3 loop spans 16 amino acids.